This T cell receptor (beta chain) derives from a study of blood T cell repertoires in COVID-19. Germline V gene sequence: CDR1 LNHNV, CDR2 YYDKDF (reference sequence). The germline V and J ends were trimmed by 3 bases and 1 base, with 12 bases remaining between them. The CDR3 spans 15 residues. TCRdb keeps only in-frame clones here, not all; method: immunoSEQ multiplex PCR. The sample contains 150,000 to 200,000 clones, roughly 80% of which appear only once. Sequencing was carried out using peripheral blood. The source of this sequence is a woman aged 40 to 49 with COVID-19, enrolled during active disease. This chain uses TRBV15 with TRBJ1-1; weak D call: TRBD1 (6 bases). The DNA for the CDR3 is TGTGCCACCAGCAGTACCTCAGGGGCGAACACTGAAGCTTTCTTT. Amino acid sequence: CATSSTSGANTEAFF.